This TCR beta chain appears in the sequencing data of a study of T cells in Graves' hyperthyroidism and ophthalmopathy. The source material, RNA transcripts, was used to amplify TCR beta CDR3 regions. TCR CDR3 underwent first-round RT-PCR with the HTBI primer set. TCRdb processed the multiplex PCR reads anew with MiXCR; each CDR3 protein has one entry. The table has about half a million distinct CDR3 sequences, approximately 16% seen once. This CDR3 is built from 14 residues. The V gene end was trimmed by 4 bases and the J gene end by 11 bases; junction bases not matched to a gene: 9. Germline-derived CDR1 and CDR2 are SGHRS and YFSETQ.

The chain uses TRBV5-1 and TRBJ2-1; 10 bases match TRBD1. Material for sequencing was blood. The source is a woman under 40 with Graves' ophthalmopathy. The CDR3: CASSARDRGNKQFF. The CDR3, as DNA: TGCGCCAGCAGCGCCCGGGACAGGGGTAATAAGCAGTTCTTC.